This T cell receptor beta chain was retrieved from a study of T cell changes during pregnancy in multiple sclerosis. The method was immunoSEQ multiplex PCR; TCRdb's version includes in-frame clones alone and lacks a portion of them. Among 130,000 or so clones listed, over 85% were seen once. This CDR3 region has 16 residues. Looked up from germline, CDR1 is SQVTM and CDR2 is ANQGSEA. With 0 bases clipped from V and 0 bases from J, the junction kept 7 bases outside the gene matches. The V call is TRBV29-1, the J call TRBJ2-7; 8 bases map to TRBD2. Material: peripheral blood, obtained before pregnancy. This receptor was identified in a female donor with multiple sclerosis, enrolled in a pregnancy study. In nucleotides, the CDR3 is TGCAGCGTTGAAGATGGAGGCGGGAGGAGCTCCTACGAGCAGTACTTC. Its protein product is CSVEDGGGRSSYEQYF.